A single sample is the source of the 4 T cell receptor beta chains below, sequenced in a study of cytotoxic CD8 clonotypes in ibrutinib-treated CLL. Sequencing used immunoSEQ multiplex PCR; TCRdb keeps in-frame clones, though not all of them. This table holds 35,000 or so clones, around 75% found once. This specimen consisted of PBMCs, obtained at disease progression, from a patient treated with ibrutinib. These receptors came from a human donor with chronic lymphocytic leukemia.

Notes on this clone: This clone may be a read error of a much larger clone one base away. This chain joins TRBV19 and TRBJ2-6, with 11 bases lining up with TRBD1. The CDR3 totals 16 residues. Germline-derived CDR1 and CDR2 are LNHDA and SQIVND (reference sequence). V was pared by 4 bases and J by 6 bases, with 5 bases of the junction left unmatched. The CDR3 is CASSRTGGGEANVLTF. In DNA, the CDR3 is TGTGCCAGTAGTAGGACAGGGGGCGGTGAGGCCAACGTCCTGACTTTC.

The chain combines TRBV7-9 with TRBJ2-5; perhaps TRBD2 as D (5 bases). Germline loops: CDR1 SEHNR, CDR2 FQNEAQ (reference sequence). The V and J ends lost 6 bases and 5 bases respectively, with 10 bases between them. CDR3 length: 12 residues. The CDR3: CASSSRGETQYF. The CDR3 DNA is TGTGCCAGCAGTTCCCGCGGGGAGACCCAGTACTTC.

This chain links TRBV12-5 with TRBJ2-3; D perhaps matches TRBD2 (5 bases). The V end was cut by 4 bases, the J end by 5 bases, with 10 bases between. This CDR3 is built from 13 residues. Per germline, CDR1 LGHNT and CDR2 FRNRAP. The CDR3 here is CASGWTGKDTQYF. The CDR3, as DNA: TGTGCTAGTGGTTGGACCGGGAAAGATACGCAGTATTTT.

This chain connects TRBV6-1 to TRBJ2-1; 7 bases match TRBD1. Germline-derived CDR1 and CDR2 are MNHNS and SASEGT. The CDR3 runs to 14 residues. The V and J ends lost 7 bases and 3 bases, in that order; junction bases with no gene match: 6. CDR3 sequence (DNA): TGTGCCAGCATGGACAGGACGTTCTACAATGAGCAGTTCTTC. Translating it yields CASMDRTFYNEQFF.